This T cell receptor beta chain stems from a study of blood T cell repertoires in COVID-19. Study background: The United States, Italy and Spain supplied acute and convalescent COVID-19 samples. PBMCs, B-cell-depleted T cells, or T cells provided the cDNA or gDNA that made up the material.

Per the study methods: Nucleated cell counts were estimated from reference gene primer amplification. Generated by immunoSEQ multiplex PCR, the TCRdb table keeps only in-frame clones and is missing some. V, J and clone size are those of that table, while D and trimming were read from the DNA. The sample carries 130,000 to 150,000 clones, approximately 80% recorded once. Germline V gives CDR1 MNHEY, CDR2 SVGEGT. The CDR3 runs 14 residues. With 5 bases removed from V and 7 bases from J, the gap between germline ends came to 15 bases. This chain uses TRBV6-2 or TRBV6-3 with TRBJ1-5; a possible D gene is TRBD1 (5 bases). The sample taken for sequencing was peripheral blood. This clonotype originated in a man aged 55-75 years with active or convalescent COVID-19. For the CDR3, the DNA is TGTGCCAGCAGTGACCGGACACCCCAACAGCCCCAGCATTTT. This codes for CASSDRTPQQPQHF.